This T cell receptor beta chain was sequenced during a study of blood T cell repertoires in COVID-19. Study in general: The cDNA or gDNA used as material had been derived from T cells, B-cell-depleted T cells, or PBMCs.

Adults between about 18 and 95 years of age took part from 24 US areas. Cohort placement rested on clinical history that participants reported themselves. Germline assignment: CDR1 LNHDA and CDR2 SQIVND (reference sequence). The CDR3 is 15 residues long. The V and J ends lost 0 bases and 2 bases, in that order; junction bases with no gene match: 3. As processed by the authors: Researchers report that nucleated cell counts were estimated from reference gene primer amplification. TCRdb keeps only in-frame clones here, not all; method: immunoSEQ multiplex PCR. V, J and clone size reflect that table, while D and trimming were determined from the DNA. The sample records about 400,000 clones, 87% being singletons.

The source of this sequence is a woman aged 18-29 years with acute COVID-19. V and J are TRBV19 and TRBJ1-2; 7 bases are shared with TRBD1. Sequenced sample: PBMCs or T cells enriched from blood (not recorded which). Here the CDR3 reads CASSIENRGNYGYTF. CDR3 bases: TGTGCCAGTAGTATAGAGAACAGGGGAAACTATGGCTACACCTTC.